Here is one T cell receptor beta chain with its context. Its antigen remains unidentified. V was shortened by 6 bases and J by 3 bases, with 11 bases between the two germline ends. The germline gives CDR1 SGHTA, CDR2 FQGNSA. This CDR3 contains 14 residues. The repertoire was sequenced with immunoSEQ multiplex PCR; TCRdb's copy has only in-frame clones and lacks some. The repertoire holds some 150,000 clones, with about 90% as singletons. The data were taken from a study of T cell responses to AZD1222 COVID-19 vaccine. Study as a whole: Pooled samples include second doses given at about 4 or 12 weeks.

Whole-study findings and limits: Baseline testing showed seropositivity in only five to seven AZD1222 recipients.

This rearrangement joins TRBV7-2 to TRBJ2-2; D ambiguous. The input for sequencing was peripheral blood, taken on day 0 of AZD1222 vaccination. The source is an adult in good health. The CDR3 sequence: CASSSMIHTGELFF. The CDR3 coding sequence is TGTGCCAGCAGTTCCATGATTCACACCGGGGAGCTGTTTTTT. The whole variable domain, filled in from reference TRBV7-2 and TRBJ2-2, reads GAGVSQSPSNKVTEKGKDVELRCDPISGHTALYWYRQSLGQGLEFLIYFQGNSAPDKSGLPSDRFSAERTGGSVSTLTIQRTQQEDSAVYLCASSSMIHTGELFFGEGSRLTVL.